In this sample, the clone carrying this T cell receptor beta chain turned up once. The data were produced by immunoSEQ multiplex PCR, yet TCRdb's version contains in-frame clones alone and is incomplete. The table shows 350,000 or so clones, with 86% occurring only once. The germline CDR1 and CDR2 sequences are SGDLS and YYNGEE. The CDR3 sequence is 15 residues long. Trimming pared 0 bases from V and 0 bases from J, leaving 9 bases between. This specimen belongs to a study of blood T cell repertoires in COVID-19. The TCR was taken from a woman between 40 and 55 years old with acute COVID-19. Sequencing input: PBMCs or T cells enriched from blood (not recorded which). The chain recombines TRBV9 with TRBJ1-2, with D unclear. In nucleotides, the CDR3 is TGTGCCAGCAGCGTAGGGGCGTTAGCTAACTATGGCTACACCTTC. Amino acids: CASSVGALANYGYTF.